This paragraph covers one T cell receptor beta chain sequence. Its antigen remains unidentified. No base qualities exist here, and no much larger clone lies one base off it. The immunoSEQ Assay was used to sequence TCR beta CDR3 regions from DNA. Under the source paper's analysis protocol: To compute T cell density, TCR beta template counts were normalized to usable DNA, which was estimated by amplifying housekeeping genes. Richness was estimated with the preseqR package, extrapolating to 400,000 templates for PBMC samples and 120,000 templates for tissue samples. Clonality was defined as one minus Pielou's evenness. Differential abundance testing on productive amino-acid clonotypes, with a minimum total count of 5 and an alpha of 0.1, was used to identify tissue-enriched TCRs. Repertoire overlap between compartments was quantified with the Jaccard Index and Morisita Overlap Index. GLIPH grouped TCR beta CDR3s together with public tetramer-defined viral CDR3s, and a viral motif had to include at least three viral sequences and show V-gene enrichment. In TCRdb, the immuneACCESS table is reduced to in-frame sequences with V and J assigned. These tables do not hold every clone; where another copy was compared, an unresolved V gene accounts for under half, and the others remain unexplained. D and trimming come from the DNA, and the V and J calls and clone size come from that table. The sample contains 2,500 to 3,000 clones, 25% to 35% of them found a single time. 14% of the sample lies in the top ten.

At diagnosis, peripheral blood, uninvolved tumor-adjacent lung and tumor were collected and stored as a combination of fresh-frozen and FFPE material. CDR1 LGHNT and CDR2 FRNRAP were looked up in the germline V gene. Trimming takes 2 bases from V and 0 bases from J, and the germline ends sit 5 bases apart. Its CDR3 holds 14 amino acids, cysteine through phenylalanine. CDR3 DNA is the only sequence kept; it has 42 bases, read in frame from the first base. The data were taken from a study of T cells in localized non-small cell lung cancer (dated by TCRdb to the early 2020s). Broadly, across the study: T cell repertoires of 200 to 250 early-stage NSCLC patients were analyzed, with tumors being compared against uninvolved tumor-adjacent lungs. The cohort was made up of around 250 treatment-naive NSCLC patients whose localized lung tumors had been resected. Of the NSCLC patients, 120 to 150 were male and about a hundred were female, and the mean age was about 69 years.

Overall study outcomes, separate from this receptor: A median of approximately 57 of the top 100 tumor clones were detected in paired uninvolved adjacent lung, and 28 of these tumor clones were also found among the top 100 clones of the paired uninvolved adjacent lung. Longer overall survival was associated with higher blood T cell density, whereas shorter survival was associated with higher adjacent-lung clonality. Because multi-region tumor sequencing was not performed, intratumor heterogeneity could not be ruled out. The highest T cell clonality was observed in uninvolved tumor-adjacent lung, where clonality exceeded that of tumor, suggesting that antigenic responses were more focused in uninvolved tumor-adjacent lung. Because of the exploratory design, TCR variables were selected using unadjusted p-values without false-discovery rate correction.

The sequences come from lung tumor tissue, collected before any cancer treatment. This sequence originates from a woman aged 40-69 years with stage III lung adenocarcinoma. This receptor chain uses TRBV12-5 and TRBJ1-3, with an unclear D gene assignment. CDR3 reads: CASGLSLSGNTIYF. In nucleotides, the sequence is TGTGCTAGTGGTTTGAGTCTCTCTGGAAACACCATATATTTT. Reference TRBV12-5 and TRBJ1-3 proteins supply the regions before and after the CDR3; the full variable domain is: DARVTQTPRHKVTEMGQEVTMRCQPILGHNTVFWYRQTMMQGLELLAYFRNRAPLDDSGMPKDRFSAEMPDATLATLKIQPSEPRDSAVYFCASGLSLSGNTIYFGEGSWLTVV.